The 21 T cell receptor beta chains below all came from one sample that was sequenced in a study of Tregs in tolerant kidney transplant recipients. Sequencing was performed with immunoSEQ multiplex PCR; in TCRdb, only in-frame clones are kept and a portion is missing. The sample contains under 50,000 clones, about 89% of which appear only once. Sample: Tregs from blood. All receptors come from a human donor in good health.

About this clone itself: This same CDR3 is encoded by further DNA sequences in the sample. The chain is built from TRBV5-1 and TRBJ2-6, with unresolved D. V lost 2 bases, J lost 0 bases, and 6 bases lay in between. CDR1 SGHRS and CDR2 YFSETQ come from the germline V gene. There are 15 residues in the CDR3. The CDR3, as DNA: TGCGCCAGCAGCTTTACAGTCTCTGGGGCCAACGTCCTGACTTTC. The encoded protein is CASSFTVSGANVLTF. Drawing the rest from reference TRBV5-1 and TRBJ2-6, the complete variable domain is KAGVTQTPRYLIKTRGQQVTLSCSPISGHRSVSWYQQTPGQGLQFLFEYFSETQRNKGNFPGRFSGRQFSNSRSEMNVSTLELGDSALYLCASSFTVSGANVLTFGAGSRLTVL.

V gene TRBV7-9 combines with J gene TRBJ1-4; D is ambiguous. CDR1 SEHNR and CDR2 FQNEAQ come from the germline V gene (reference sequence). The CDR3 totals 15 residues. Deletions cut 4 bases from V and 8 bases from J, with 17 bases between. The CDR3 sequence is CASSSSRTSREKLFF. CDR3 nucleotide sequence: TGTGCCAGCAGCTCCAGCCGGACCTCCAGGGAAAAACTGTTTTTT.

The chain is built from TRBV5-1 and TRBJ2-5; no firm D call. Trimming pared 0 bases from V and 2 bases from J, leaving 11 bases between. This CDR3 is 15 amino acids long. Germline CDR1 SGHRS, CDR2 YFSETQ. The chain's CDR3 is CASSLGQLIQETQYF. In nucleotides, the CDR3 is TGCGCCAGCAGCTTGGGCCAGCTAATACAAGAGACCCAGTACTTC.

The chain uses TRBV9 and TRBJ1-2; maybe TRBD1 (5 bases). CDR1 SGDLS and CDR2 YYNGEE come from the germline V gene. CDR3 size: 16 residues. Trimming left V 4 bases short and J 1 base short, with 17 bases between. CDR3 loop: CASSSRGREGNYGYTF. CDR3 DNA sequence: TGTGCCAGCAGCTCCCGGGGCAGGGAGGGTAACTATGGCTACACCTTC. The entire variable domain, with the rest obtained from reference TRBV9 and TRBJ1-2, is as follows: DSGVTQTPKHLITATGQRVTLRCSPRSGDLSVYWYQQSLDQGLQFLIQYYNGEERAKGNILERFSAQQFPDLHSELNLSSLELGDSALYFCASSSRGREGNYGYTFGSGTRLTVV.

The V and J genes are TRBV5-6 and TRBJ2-2, with 12 bases identical to TRBD1. CDR3 length: 16 residues. After removal of 4 bases from V and 9 bases from J, the junction contained 10 bases not matched to a gene. Germline-derived CDR1 and CDR2 are SGHDT and YYEEEE. CDR3 DNA: TGTGCCAGCAGCCCCGTCCCGGGACAGGGGGCCTGGGAGCTGTTTTTT. Protein sequence: CASSPVPGQGAWELFF.

This rearrangement joins TRBV6-1 to TRBJ2-1; the D gene is possibly TRBD1 (5 bases). This CDR3 contains 14 residues. Germline V gene lookup returns CDR1 MNHNS and CDR2 SASEGT. Trimming removed 0 bases at V and 9 bases at J, with 12 bases between. The CDR3 region is CASSEAGQGAEQFF. The DNA of the CDR3 is TGTGCCAGCAGTGAAGCGGGCCAGGGTGCTGAGCAGTTCTTC.

This chain uses TRBV19 with TRBJ1-5, with D unclear. This CDR3 is 16 amino acids long. The germline CDR1 and CDR2 sequences are LNHDA and SQIVND (reference sequence). V lost 1 base and J lost 0, with 10 bases in between. The CDR3: CASSIVSVYSNQPQHF. DNA of the CDR3: TGTGCCAGTAGTATAGTGTCAGTGTATAGCAATCAGCCCCAGCATTTT.

V and J are TRBV11-2 and TRBJ2-3; 13 bases match TRBD2. Germline V gene lookup returns CDR1 SGHAT and CDR2 FQNNGV. V trimming: 5 bases; J trimming: 3 bases; junction bases outside the gene matches: 2. The CDR3 length is 15 residues. CDR3 DNA sequence: TGTGCCAGCAGCCGGACTAGCGGGGGTACAGATACGCAGTATTTT. Translation: CASSRTSGGTDTQYF.

In this sample, this clone turned up once. This rearrangement joins TRBV15 to TRBJ2-5; D is uncertain. V was trimmed by 7 bases and J by 7 bases, leaving 13 bases between them. The CDR3 sequence is 12 residues long. Germline CDR1 is LNHNV and CDR2 is YYDKDF (reference sequence). CDR3 in amino acids: CATKAPWGTQYF. The CDR3 DNA is TGTGCCACCAAGGCCCCCTGGGGGACCCAGTACTTC. Complete variable domain (other parts from reference TRBV15 and TRBJ2-5): DAMVIQNPRYQVTQFGKPVTLSCSQTLNHNVMYWYQQKSSQAPKLLFHYYDKDFNNEADTPDNFQSRRPNTSFCFLDIRSPGLGDTAMYLCATKAPWGTQYFGPGTRLLVL.

This sequence joins TRBV5-1 and TRBJ2-6, with a weak D call TRBD1 (6 bases). V dropped 2 bases and J dropped 0 bases, with 18 bases sitting between them. The CDR3 spans 19 residues. CDR1 is SGHRS, CDR2 YFSETQ, per germline. CDR3 residues: CASSFLTGTSYSGANVLTF. CDR3 DNA: TGCGCCAGCAGCTTCTTAACCGGGACAAGCTACTCTGGGGCCAACGTCCTGACTTTC.

The chain employs TRBV9 and TRBJ1-6; TRBD1 aligns across 11 bases. The CDR3 sequence is 16 residues long. Germline assignment: CDR1 SGDLS and CDR2 YYNGEE. J lost 16 bases, V lost 0 bases, and 12 bases had no gene match. CDR3 residues: CASSVAAGTGGGPLHF. For the CDR3, the DNA is TGTGCCAGCAGCGTAGCTGCCGGGACAGGGGGAGGACCACTCCACTTT.

The J gene is TRBJ1-6, the V gene TRBV7-9; 7 positions agree with TRBD1. Germline V lookup: CDR1 SEHNR, CDR2 FQNEAQ (reference sequence). This CDR3 has 14 residues. Trimming took 1 base from V and 9 from J; bases not matched to a gene: 3. This CDR3 is CASSLDQGGSPLHF. In DNA form, the CDR3 reads TGTGCCAGCAGCTTAGACCAGGGGGGTTCACCCCTCCACTTT.

The rearrangement joins TRBV4-1 to TRBJ1-5; a weak D match, TRBD1 (5 bases). This CDR3 region has 15 residues. The germline V gene encodes CDR1 MGHRA and CDR2 YSYEKL. Trimming removed 0 bases from V and 2 bases from J, with 8 bases in between. Written as DNA, the CDR3 is TGCGCCAGCAGCCAAGACCCACAGGGCAATCAGCCCCAGCATTTT. It codes for CASSQDPQGNQPQHF.

This clone showed up just once. The chain has TRBV7-9 and TRBJ2-7, with no clear D. CDR1 and CDR2 (germline): SEHNR, FQNEAQ (reference sequence). V lost 11 bases to trimming and J lost 3 bases, with 17 bases between them. The CDR3 is made up of 13 amino acids. The CDR3 region has the DNA TGTGCCGGTTCCCGGGCCCGGCACTACGAGCAGTACTTC. This codes for CAGSRARHYEQYF.

J is TRBJ2-3 and V is TRBV7-8, with 13 positions matching TRBD2. Trimming removed 5 bases from V and 2 bases from J; junction bases left unmatched: 4. The CDR3 has 16 residues. From germline, CDR1 is SGHVS and CDR2 FQNEAQ. The CDR3 sequence: CASSRGLAGLTDTQYF. As DNA, the CDR3 is TGTGCCAGCAGCAGGGGACTAGCGGGACTCACAGATACGCAGTATTTT. Full variable domain (missing parts from reference TRBV7-8 and TRBJ2-3): GAGVSQSPRYKVAKRGQDVALRCDPISGHVSLFWYQQALGQGPEFLTYFQNEAQLDKSGLPSDRFFAERPEGSVSTLKIQRTQQEDSAVYLCASSRGLAGLTDTQYFGPGTRLTVL.

This clone occurred once. The rearrangement links TRBV5-1 to TRBJ2-6; D gene ambiguous. V was trimmed by 5 bases and J by 2 bases, leaving 8 bases between them. The CDR3 consists of 14 residues. Per the germline V gene, CDR1 is SGHRS and CDR2 is YFSETQ. CDR3 DNA: TGCGCCAGCAGGTACCGGGCTGGGGCCAACGTCCTGACTTTC. Translation gives CASRYRAGANVLTF.

The chain combines TRBV2 with TRBJ1-5; TRBD1 is a possible D gene (5 bases). V lost 0 bases to trimming and J lost 2 bases, with 8 bases between them. Germline V lookup: CDR1 SNHLY, CDR2 FYNNEI. This CDR3 is built from 15 residues. CDR3 DNA: TGTGCCAGCAGTGAAGCGAGAGGGGGCAATCAGCCCCAGCATTTT. As protein: CASSEARGGNQPQHF.

As regards this clone: The sample holds other DNA sequences that translate to the same CDR3. The chain recombines TRBV9 with TRBJ1-2; TRBD1 matches 8 bases. The CDR3 is 14 amino acids. Losses at the gene ends were 3 bases for V and 3 bases for J; bases not matched to a gene: 4. Germline CDR1 reads SGDLS; CDR2 reads YYNGEE. CDR3 loop: CASSADRGDYGYTF. The CDR3 nucleotides are TGTGCCAGCAGCGCAGACAGGGGCGACTATGGCTACACCTTC.

This clone showed up just a few times. The V gene is TRBV5-6, the J gene TRBJ1-2, with D perhaps matching TRBD1 (5 bases). This CDR3 region has 11 residues. CDR1 and CDR2 from the germline V gene are SGHDT and YYEEEE. V dropped 5 bases and J dropped 7 bases, with 9 bases sitting between them. Written as DNA, the CDR3 is TGTGCCAGCAGTCTAGGGGTTGGCTACACCTTC. It codes for CASSLGVGYTF.

CDR3 in DNA: TGCGCCTCTTCGACTAGCGGGAAGACAGAGACCCAGTACTTC. Its protein is CASSTSGKTETQYF. V and J are TRBV10-1 and TRBJ2-5; 11 bases fit TRBD2. Germline CDR1 WNHNN, CDR2 SYGVQD (reference sequence). Losses at the gene ends were 11 bases for V and 4 bases for J; bases not matched to a gene: 9. The CDR3 covers 14 residues.

The chain carries TRBV4-2 and TRBJ1-1, with TRBD1 as a possible D gene (6 bases). Trimming left V 1 base short and J 8 bases short, with 20 bases between. Germline V gene data show CDR1 as LGHNA and CDR2 as YNFKEQ. The CDR3 contains 16 residues. The CDR3 region has the DNA TGTGCCAGCAGCCAAGTTGGGTGGGGGGCGCGTATAGAAGCTTTCTTT. Encoded protein: CASSQVGWGARIEAFF.